The 31 T cell receptor beta chains listed next were all sequenced from one sample in a study of cytomegalovirus exposure and HLA in healthy donors. The method was immunoSEQ multiplex PCR; TCRdb's version includes in-frame clones alone and lacks a portion of them. The table has 150,000 or so clones, less than 90% seen once. Sequences were obtained from PBMCs. These receptors were obtained from a man in his late teens or twenties in good health and CMV-seropositive.

The V and J genes are TRBV9 and TRBJ1-4, with D unclear. CDR3 length: 16 residues. Trimming pared 1 base from V and 1 base from J, leaving 11 bases between. CDR1 and CDR2 from the germline V gene are SGDLS and YYNGEE. The CDR3 protein is CASSVSVARTNEKLFF. CDR3 DNA: TGTGCCAGCAGCGTAAGCGTAGCCAGAACTAATGAAAAACTGTTTTTT. Full variable domain (rest looked up from reference TRBV9 and TRBJ1-4): DSGVTQTPKHLITATGQRVTLRCSPRSGDLSVYWYQQSLDQGLQFLIQYYNGEERAKGNILERFSAQQFPDLHSELNLSSLELGDSALYFCASSVSVARTNEKLFFGSGTQLSVL.

This chain links TRBV7-2 with TRBJ1-4, with a possible D match to TRBD1 (6 bases). The CDR3 has 14 amino acids. Germline V CDR1 and CDR2: SGHTA, FQGNSA. V gave up 7 bases and J gave up 7 bases, with 16 bases separating them. For the CDR3, the DNA is TGTGCCAGCACCAGGGGTGGATGGGGTGAAAAACTGTTTTTT. Protein product: CASTRGGWGEKLFF.

The V call is TRBV7-8, the J call TRBJ2-3, with 11 bases that match TRBD2. The CDR3 contains 15 residues. The V gene end was trimmed by 5 bases and the J gene end by 3 bases; junction bases not matched to a gene: 4. The germline V gene has CDR1 SGHVS and CDR2 FQNEAQ. The CDR3 reads CASSARLAGTDTQYF. CDR3 nucleotides: TGTGCCAGCAGCGCAAGACTAGCGGGGACAGATACGCAGTATTTT.

This chain uses TRBV6-5 with TRBJ1-4; 7 bases align to TRBD1. The CDR3 totals 15 residues. Germline V gene lookup returns CDR1 MNHEY and CDR2 SVGAGI. With 4 bases clipped from V and 3 bases from J, the junction kept 5 bases outside the gene matches. The CDR3 DNA follows: TGTGCCAGCAGTTCACAGGGGAGGTCTAATGAAAAACTGTTTTTT. This encodes CASSSQGRSNEKLFF.

The chain joins TRBV21-1 to TRBJ2-7; the table's TRBD2 call for D was not verified on the DNA. TRBV21-1 is classified as a pseudogene. This CDR3 is built from 13 residues. The CDR3 spells CASRKGLMDEQYF. For the CDR3, the DNA is TGTGCCAGCAGAAAAGGACTGATGGACGAGCAGTACTTC.

This chain links TRBV7-8 with TRBJ1-4; 8 bases line up with TRBD1. The CDR3 covers 14 residues. Trimming cost V 4 bases and J 4 bases; bases outside gene matches: 2. CDR1 and CDR2 from the germline V gene are SGHVS and FQNEAQ. CDR3 bases: TGTGCCAGCAGCTCGACAGGGGATAATGAAAAACTGTTTTTT. Translated, it gives CASSSTGDNEKLFF.

This clone was detected a few times. The chain links TRBV6-6 to TRBJ2-2; TRBD2 agrees at 11 bases. CDR3 length: 16 residues. The V gene end was trimmed by 6 bases and the J gene end by 4 bases; junction bases not matched to a gene: 7. Looked up from germline, CDR1 is MNHNY and CDR2 is SVGAGI (reference sequence). In nucleotides, the CDR3 is TGTGCCAGCAGGGGGACTAGCGGCCGAGTCACCGGGGAGCTGTTTTTT. This sequence encodes CASRGTSGRVTGELFF.

V usage is TRBV4-1 and J usage is TRBJ2-7, with a tentative D call TRBD2 (6 bases). The V gene's germline CDR1 is MGHRA and CDR2 YSYEKL. V was cut by 1 base and J by 2 bases, with 15 bases left in between. CDR3 length equals 16 residues. CDR3 coding DNA: TGCGCCAGCAGCCAAGTGATTGTGCGGGGACCCTACGAGCAGTACTTC. Amino acids: CASSQVIVRGPYEQYF.

The chain has TRBV6-4 and TRBJ1-2, with 10 positions matching TRBD1. The CDR3 has 13 amino acids. Unmatched junction bases numbered 2, after V lost 6 bases and J lost 4 bases. The germline V gene encodes CDR1 MRHNA and CDR2 SNTAGT. The CDR3 DNA sequence: TGTGCCAGCAGGGACAGGGGGGGCTATGGCTACACCTTC. The encoded protein is CASRDRGGYGYTF.

This clone was observed a single time. The chain employs TRBV4-3 and TRBJ1-1, with D perhaps TRBD1 (5 bases). V gave up 4 bases and J gave up 0 bases, with 12 bases separating them. Germline CDR1 LGHNA, CDR2 YSLEER. This CDR3 has 15 residues. The CDR3, as DNA: TGCGCCAGCAGCCGTCTTGGACAAATGAACACTGAAGCTTTCTTT. Translation gives CASSRLGQMNTEAFF.

The chain carries TRBV2 and TRBJ2-7; 8 nucleotides match TRBD1. J gave up 3 bases and V 7 bases, and 11 bases lay outside the gene matches. The germline gives CDR1 SNHLY, CDR2 FYNNEI. The CDR3 runs to 15 residues. The CDR3 region has the DNA TGTGCCAGCAACCCGGCGGACAGGGTGGACTACGAGCAGTACTTC. This codes for CASNPADRVDYEQYF.

The sample holds one count of this clone. V and J are TRBV4-3 and TRBJ2-7; D is perhaps TRBD2 (6 bases). CDR1 and CDR2 from the germline V gene are LGHNA and YSLEER. The CDR3 contains 15 residues. The ends were cut back, 1 base at V and 6 bases at J, with 16 bases in the middle. The CDR3 DNA sequence: TGCGCCAGCAGCCAAGTATTAACGGGGGAGAGCGAGCAGTACTTC. The encoded protein is CASSQVLTGESEQYF.

This chain connects TRBV11-2 to TRBJ2-1; TRBD1 is a possible D gene (6 bases). This CDR3 contains 16 residues. The V end was cut by 4 bases, the J end by 0 bases, with 13 bases between. Germline lookup yields CDR1 SGHAT and CDR2 FQNNGV. The CDR3 here is CASSSYRASSYNEQFF. CDR3 coding DNA: TGTGCCAGCAGCTCCTACAGGGCGAGCTCCTACAATGAGCAGTTCTTC.

V and J are TRBV7-8 and TRBJ2-3; TRBD1 is a possible D gene (5 bases). The CDR3 length is 16 residues. Germline CDR1 reads SGHVS; CDR2 reads FQNEAQ. V was clipped by 4 bases and J by 2 bases, with 16 bases between them. The CDR3 reads CASSSLSGHSTDTQYF. The CDR3 region has the DNA TGTGCCAGCAGCTCCCTCTCAGGGCACTCCACAGATACGCAGTATTTT.

The rearrangement uses TRBV10-3 and TRBJ1-3; 9 bases are shared with TRBD1. This CDR3 has 15 amino acids. Trimming at V came to 5 bases and at J to 3 bases, leaving 5 bases not matched to a gene. CDR1 is ENHRY, CDR2 SYGVKD, per germline. The CDR3 here is CAISSGTGRGNTIYF. In DNA form, the CDR3 reads TGTGCCATCAGTTCCGGGACAGGGCGTGGAAACACCATATATTTT.

This chain connects TRBV19 to TRBJ1-5; possible D gene TRBD1, 6 bases. The V end lost 2 bases, the J end lost 0 bases, and 14 bases lay between the germline ends. The CDR3 extends over 17 amino acids. The V gene's germline CDR1 is LNHDA and CDR2 SQIVND (reference sequence). This CDR3 is CASSILRTDYSNQPQHF. CDR3 DNA: TGTGCCAGTAGTATACTTAGGACAGATTATAGCAATCAGCCCCAGCATTTT.

The CDR3 bases are TGTGCCAGCAGCTTCACAGGGAACTATGGCTACACCTTC. The encoded protein is CASSFTGNYGYTF. The chain combines TRBV7-2 with TRBJ1-2; weak D call: TRBD1 (6 bases). The CDR3 is 13 amino acids. Germline values: CDR1 SGHTA, CDR2 FQGNSA. V dropped 3 bases and J dropped 2 bases, with 7 bases sitting between them.

The chain is built from TRBV6-5 and TRBJ1-3, with unresolved D. Per germline, CDR1 MNHEY and CDR2 SVGAGI. The CDR3 spans 15 residues. The germline V and J ends were trimmed by 2 bases and 0 bases, with 8 bases remaining between them. Here the CDR3 DNA reads TGTGCCAGCAGTTACGTGGGGAGCTCTGGAAACACCATATATTTT. Its protein product is CASSYVGSSGNTIYF.

This clone appeared a single time. The chain combines TRBV6-1 with TRBJ1-2; TRBD1 might be the D (5 bases). The CDR3 spans 16 residues. CDR1 is MNHNS and CDR2 is SASEGT in the germline V gene. The germline V and J ends were trimmed by 4 bases and 5 bases, with 20 bases remaining between them. This chain's CDR3 is CASSAGGVGFDYGYTF. CDR3 nucleotide sequence: TGTGCCAGCAGTGCCGGGGGGGTGGGATTTGATTATGGCTACACCTTC.

This clone was picked up one time. The J gene is TRBJ2-2, the V gene TRBV5-5; 7 bases line up with TRBD1. Germline lookup yields CDR1 SGHKS and CDR2 YYEKEE (reference sequence). Germline trimming cut 1 base from V and 0 bases from J; bases unmatched to any gene: 0. CDR3 size: 15 residues. CDR3 sequence: CASSLQGANTGELFF. In DNA, the CDR3 is TGTGCCAGCAGCTTGCAGGGGGCGAACACCGGGGAGCTGTTTTTT.

V and J are TRBV6-1 and TRBJ2-7; 12 bases fit TRBD2. V trimming: 3 bases; J trimming: 2 bases; junction bases outside the gene matches: 8. The CDR3 sequence is 17 residues long. The V gene's germline CDR1 is MNHNS and CDR2 SASEGT. CDR3 in amino acids: CASSDSDLAGGAYEQYF. The CDR3 nucleotides read TGTGCCAGCAGTGATTCCGACCTAGCGGGGGGGGCCTACGAGCAGTACTTC.

CDR3 protein: CASSRTGTGPPQRTDTQYF. In DNA, the CDR3 is TGCGCCAGCAGCCGCACAGGAACCGGGCCACCGCAACGAACAGATACGCAGTATTTT. This sequence joins TRBV4-1 and TRBJ2-3, with D maybe TRBD1 (5 bases). This CDR3 is 19 amino acids long. The V gene lost 4 bases and the J gene lost 3 bases, with 26 bases spanning the gap. Germline V lookup: CDR1 MGHRA, CDR2 YSYEKL.

The chain uses TRBV19 and TRBJ2-7, with 8 bases that match TRBD1. This CDR3 has 14 residues. Per the germline V gene, CDR1 is LNHDA and CDR2 is SQIVND (reference sequence). Germline trimming cut 5 bases from V and 5 bases from J; bases unmatched to any gene: 8. DNA of the CDR3: TGTGCCAGTAGTTTCAGGGGGCGAGTCGACGAGCAGTACTTC. Amino acids: CASSFRGRVDEQYF.

The chain's CDR3 is CASSSSLAGGPVGELFF. In DNA form, the CDR3 reads TGCGCCAGCAGCTCCTCACTAGCGGGGGGGCCCGTCGGGGAGCTGTTTTTT. This chain joins TRBV5-1 and TRBJ2-2; TRBD2 matches at 13 bases. This CDR3 region has 17 residues. Germline loops: CDR1 SGHRS, CDR2 YFSETQ. V lost 3 bases to trimming and J lost 7 bases; unmatched junction nucleotides: 9.

On this clone itself: The same CDR3 arises from other DNA sequences in this sample as well. The gene calls are TRBV11-1 and TRBJ2-5; D may be TRBD2 (5 bases). Trimming removed 3 bases at V and 5 bases at J, with 10 bases between. There are 13 residues in the CDR3. Per germline, CDR1 SGHAT and CDR2 FQDESV (reference sequence). DNA of the CDR3: TGTGCCAGCAGCTTTCCCGGCGGGGAGACCCAGTACTTC. This sequence encodes CASSFPGGETQYF.

The chain recombines TRBV11-1 with TRBJ2-5; a weak D match, TRBD2 (6 bases). Germline V lookup: CDR1 SGHAT, CDR2 FQDESV (reference sequence). There are 16 residues in the CDR3. Trimming took off 5 bases at V and 5 bases at J, with 21 bases between the two ends. The CDR3, as DNA: TGTGCCAGCAGCCCCCCTCTAGCGAGCCCTGGGGAGACCCAGTACTTC. Its translation is CASSPPLASPGETQYF. Filled out from reference TRBV11-1 and TRBJ2-5, the complete variable domain reads EAEVAQSPRYKITEKSQAVAFWCDPISGHATLYWYRQILGQGPELLVQFQDESVVDDSQLPKDRFSAERLKGVDSTLKIQPAELGDSAMYLCASSPPLASPGETQYFGPGTRLLVL.

The V call is TRBV7-6, the J call TRBJ2-5, with 9 bases lining up with TRBD1. The CDR3 has 15 amino acids. CDR1 and CDR2 (germline): SGHVS, FNYEAQ. The trim removed 6 bases at V and 5 bases at J, leaving 10 bases unmatched. The CDR3 reads CASRSGTGRFETQYF. The CDR3 nucleotides are TGTGCCAGCAGGTCCGGGACAGGGAGGTTCGAGACCCAGTACTTC. Full variable domain (missing parts from reference TRBV7-6 and TRBJ2-5): GAGVSQSPRYKVTKRGQDVALRCDPISGHVSLYWYRQALGQGPEFLTYFNYEAQQDKSGLPNDRFSAERPEGSISTLTIQRTEQRDSAMYRCASRSGTGRFETQYFGPGTRLLVL.

This clone was observed a single time. The chain uses TRBV18 and TRBJ1-2; 8 nucleotides match TRBD1. V shed 1 base and J 6 bases; nucleotides not matched to a gene: 7. The CDR3 runs 15 residues. Germline CDR1 and CDR2: KGHSH and LQKENI. CDR3 sequence (DNA): TGTGCCAGCTCACCACTGCCGGACAGGGAAGATGGCTACACCTTC. This gives the protein CASSPLPDREDGYTF.

The J gene is TRBJ2-7, the V gene TRBV14, with D possibly being TRBD2 (5 bases). The CDR3 sequence is 18 residues long. The germline gives CDR1 SGHDN, CDR2 FVKESK. The ends were cut back, 0 bases at V and 3 bases at J, with 21 bases in the middle. The CDR3 loop reads CASSQDLIAPTRDYEQYF. As DNA, the CDR3 is TGTGCCAGCAGCCAAGATCTAATAGCCCCAACCCGGGACTACGAGCAGTACTTC.

This sequence joins TRBV5-6 and TRBJ2-7; a possible D gene is TRBD1 (6 bases). Trimming took 3 bases from V and 2 from J, leaving 12 bases between them. This CDR3 is built from 14 residues. Germline CDR1 reads SGHDT; CDR2 reads YYEEEE. This chain's CDR3 is CASSSTGNPYEQYF. Written as DNA, the CDR3 is TGTGCCAGCAGCTCCACAGGGAACCCCTACGAGCAGTACTTC.

The gene calls are TRBV19 and TRBJ1-5; 8 bases align to TRBD1. The trim removed 7 bases at V and 6 bases at J, leaving 17 bases unmatched. CDR3 length equals 17 residues. Germline assignment: CDR1 LNHDA and CDR2 SQIVND (reference sequence). CDR3 in DNA: TGTGCCAGTACCCCCAACAGGGGGGGGCCCCTAGGTCAGCCCCAGCATTTT. Its translation is CASTPNRGGPLGQPQHF.